This T cell receptor beta chain is from a study of tumor-infiltrating lymphocytes in primary liver carcinoma. The authors made TCR beta cDNA from about 500 ng total RNA with a constant-region primer. Libraries covering TCR beta were generated through three nested multiplex PCR rounds (using a slightly modified ARM-PCR). The opening two PCR rounds, around 10 cycles each, paired TRBV1-TRBV30 forward primers with a C-beta reverse primer. TCRdb independently ran MiXCR on the multiplex PCR reads; one entry per CDR3 protein. The sample has more than 75,000 distinct CDR3 sequences; around 70% are singletons. From roughly 18-30 mg of unsorted bulk tissue, DNA and RNA were co-extracted together. With V trimmed by 4 bases and J by 15 bases, 20 bases remained unmatched. The CDR3 extends over 16 amino acids. The germline gives CDR1 SGHAT, CDR2 FQNNGV.

The clonotype originates from a man aged 40-55 years with primary liver carcinoma and hepatitis B virus infection. The rearrangement links TRBV11-2 to TRBJ2-1, with 8 bases that match TRBD2. The sample taken for sequencing was liver tumor tissue from sampling region 1. Documented subset: tumor region T1, superior pole. The CDR3 spells CASSYSLTSEGGGGFF. For the CDR3, the DNA is TGTGCCAGCAGCTACTCTTTGACTAGCGAGGGGGGAGGCGGGTTCTTC.